The table lists the clone carrying this T cell receptor (beta chain) with a few counts. The V and J ends lost 6 bases and 5 bases respectively, with 29 bases between them. Germline V gene data show CDR1 as DFQATT and CDR2 as SNEGSKA (reference sequence). The CDR3 spans 18 residues. The sample is drawn from a study of regulatory T cells in long-lasting Graves disease. The time point here: persistent/refractory GD, antithyroid drugs over 5 years with positive TRAb. Making the TCR library involved RNA that had been extracted from PBMCs. In building TCR beta libraries, iRepertoire HTBI primers were used together with Arm-PCR of CDR3 regions. TCRdb reprocessed the multiplex PCR reads with MiXCR, giving one entry per CDR3 protein. This sample has roughly 400,000 distinct CDR3 sequences, with roughly 23% found just once.

Source: peripheral blood mononuclear cells (PBMCs), taken when the disease was refractory, from a patient treated with antithyroid drugs. The clonotype originates from a female donor with Graves disease. The rearrangement links TRBV20-1 to TRBJ2-4; either TRBD1 or TRBD2 may supply D (8 bases each). The CDR3 is CSAFGQGTAGAVENIQYF. CDR3 in DNA: TGCAGTGCATTTGGACAGGGAACAGCGGGAGCGGTGGAAAACATTCAGTACTTC.